The 5 T cell receptor beta chains given below trace back to one sample, sequenced in a study of blood T cell repertoires in COVID-19. Sequencing was performed with immunoSEQ multiplex PCR; in TCRdb, only in-frame clones are kept and a portion is missing. The sample shows more than 55,000 clones, around 87% of them seen only once. Sequenced sample: peripheral blood. These receptors originate from a man aged 60-69 years with active or convalescent COVID-19.

The sample holds one count of this clone. The rearrangement links TRBV4-2 to TRBJ2-7; 10 bases fit TRBD1. The CDR3 has 15 residues. The trim removed 4 bases at V and 3 bases at J, leaving 6 bases unmatched. The germline V gene has CDR1 LGHNA and CDR2 YNFKEQ. The CDR3 spells CASSPGQGGNYEQYF. The CDR3 region has the DNA TGTGCCAGCAGCCCCGGACAGGGGGGTAACTACGAGCAGTACTTC.

The sample holds a few counts of this clone. The V gene is TRBV12-3 or TRBV12-4, the J gene TRBJ2-3; D may be TRBD2 (5 bases). The CDR3 is 13 residues long. V was shortened by 6 bases and J by 10 bases, with 17 bases between the two germline ends. The CDR3 is CASSKGDYFPQYF. The DNA of the CDR3 is TGTGCCAGCAGCAAAGGAGACTACTTCCCGCAGTATTTT.

The chain recombines TRBV28 with TRBJ2-1; TRBD2 might be the D (5 bases). V shed 6 bases and J shed 5 bases, with 20 bases lying between them. Germline V CDR1 and CDR2: MDHEN, SYDVKM. The CDR3 spans 16 residues. CDR3 in amino acids: CASRRTGIGGNNEQFF. The CDR3 region has the DNA TGTGCCAGCAGGAGGACGGGGATTGGTGGGAACAATGAGCAGTTCTTC.

This sequence joins TRBV4-3 and TRBJ2-7, with 8 positions matching TRBD1. Germline trimming cut 4 bases from V and 2 bases from J; bases unmatched to any gene: 4. Germline lookup yields CDR1 LGHNA and CDR2 YSLEER. The CDR3 consists of 14 residues. Here the CDR3 DNA reads TGCGCCAGCAGCCTCCGGACAGGGCCCTACGAGCAGTACTTC. Amino acids: CASSLRTGPYEQYF.

The rearrangement uses TRBV24-1 and TRBJ1-5; D is ambiguous. Germline CDR1 KGHDR, CDR2 SFDVKD. The CDR3 sequence is 13 residues long. V dropped 6 bases and J dropped 1 base, with 6 bases sitting between them. CDR3 amino acids: CATSKLSNQPQHF. Written as DNA, the CDR3 is TGTGCCACCAGTAAACTGAGCAATCAGCCCCAGCATTTT.